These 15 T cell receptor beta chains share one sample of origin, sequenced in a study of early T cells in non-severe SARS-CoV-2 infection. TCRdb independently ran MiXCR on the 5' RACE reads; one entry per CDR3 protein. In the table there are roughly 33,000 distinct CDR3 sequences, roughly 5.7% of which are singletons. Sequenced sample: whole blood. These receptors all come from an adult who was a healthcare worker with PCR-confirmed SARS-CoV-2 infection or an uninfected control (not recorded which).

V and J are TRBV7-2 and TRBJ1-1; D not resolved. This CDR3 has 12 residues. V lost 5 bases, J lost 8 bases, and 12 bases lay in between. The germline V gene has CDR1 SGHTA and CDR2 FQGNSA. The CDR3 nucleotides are TGTGCCAGCAGCACTCCCATCGGCGAAGCTTTCTTT. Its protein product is CASSTPIGEAFF.

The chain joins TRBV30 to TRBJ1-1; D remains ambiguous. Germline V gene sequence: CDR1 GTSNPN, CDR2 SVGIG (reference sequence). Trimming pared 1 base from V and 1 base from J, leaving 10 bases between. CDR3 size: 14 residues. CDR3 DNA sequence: TGTGCCTGGAGTGGAGCTCCGCGGAACACTGAAGCTTTCTTT. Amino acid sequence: CAWSGAPRNTEAFF.

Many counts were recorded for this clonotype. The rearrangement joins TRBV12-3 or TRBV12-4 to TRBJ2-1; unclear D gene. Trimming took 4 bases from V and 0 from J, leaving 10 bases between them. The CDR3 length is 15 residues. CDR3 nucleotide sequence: TGTGCCAGCAGTTACGCACCGCCCTCCTACAATGAGCAGTTCTTC. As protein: CASSYAPPSYNEQFF.

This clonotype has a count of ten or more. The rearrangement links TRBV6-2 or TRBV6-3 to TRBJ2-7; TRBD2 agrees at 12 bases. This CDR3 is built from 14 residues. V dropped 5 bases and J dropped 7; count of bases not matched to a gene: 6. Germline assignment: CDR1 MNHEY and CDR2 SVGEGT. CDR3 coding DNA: TGTGCCAGCAGTCGTCGACTAGCGGGAGATGAGCAGTACGTC. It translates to CASSRRLAGDEQYV.

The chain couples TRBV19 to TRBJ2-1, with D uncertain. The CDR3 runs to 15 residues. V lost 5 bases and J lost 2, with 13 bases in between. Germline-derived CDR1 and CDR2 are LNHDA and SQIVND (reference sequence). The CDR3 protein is CASSVAKTTYNEQFF. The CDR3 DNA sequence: TGTGCCAGTAGTGTAGCCAAAACCACCTACAATGAGCAGTTCTTC.

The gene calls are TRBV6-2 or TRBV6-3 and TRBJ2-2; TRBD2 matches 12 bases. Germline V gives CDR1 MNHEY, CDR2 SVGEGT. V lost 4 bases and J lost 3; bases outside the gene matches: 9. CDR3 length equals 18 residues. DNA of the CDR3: TGTGCCAGCAGTTCCGCGACTAGCGGGAGTTTTCACACCGGGGAGCTGTTTTTT. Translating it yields CASSSATSGSFHTGELFF.

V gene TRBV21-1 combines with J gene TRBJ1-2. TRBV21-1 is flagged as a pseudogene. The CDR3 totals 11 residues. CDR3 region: CASRIWVGYTF. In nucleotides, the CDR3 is TGTGCCAGCAGGATATGGGTTGGCTACACCTTC.

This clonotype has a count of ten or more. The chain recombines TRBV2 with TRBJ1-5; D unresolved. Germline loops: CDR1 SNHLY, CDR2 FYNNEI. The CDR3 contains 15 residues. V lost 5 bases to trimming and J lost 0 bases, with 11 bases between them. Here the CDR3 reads CASSKTAHSNQPQHF. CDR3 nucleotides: TGTGCCAGCAGTAAGACCGCACATAGCAATCAGCCCCAGCATTTT.

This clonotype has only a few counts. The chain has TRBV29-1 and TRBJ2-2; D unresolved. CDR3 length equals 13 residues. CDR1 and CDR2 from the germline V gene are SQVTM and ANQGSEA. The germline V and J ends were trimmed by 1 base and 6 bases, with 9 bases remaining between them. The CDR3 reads CSVEVLRPGELFF. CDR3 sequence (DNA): TGCAGCGTTGAAGTCCTTCGCCCCGGGGAGCTGTTTTTT.

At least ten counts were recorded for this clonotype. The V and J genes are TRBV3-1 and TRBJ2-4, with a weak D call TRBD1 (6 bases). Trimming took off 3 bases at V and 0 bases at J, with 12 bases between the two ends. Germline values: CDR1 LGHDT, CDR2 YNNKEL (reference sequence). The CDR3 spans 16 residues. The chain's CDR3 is CASSQAGTIAKNIQYF. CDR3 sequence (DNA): TGTGCCAGCAGCCAGGCAGGGACAATAGCCAAAAACATTCAGTACTTC. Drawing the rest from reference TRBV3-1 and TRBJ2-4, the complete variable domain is DTAVSQTPKYLVTQMGNDKSIKCEQNLGHDTMYWYKQDSKKFLKIMFSYNNKELIINETVPNRFSPKSPDKAHLNLHINSLELGDSAVYFCASSQAGTIAKNIQYFGAGTRLSVL.

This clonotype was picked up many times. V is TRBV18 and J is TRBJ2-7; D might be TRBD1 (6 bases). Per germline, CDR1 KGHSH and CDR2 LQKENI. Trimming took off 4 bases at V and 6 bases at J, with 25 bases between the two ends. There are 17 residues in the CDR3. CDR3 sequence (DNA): TGTGCCAGCTCACGAGGAACAGGGCCAAGGACCCGGGGCGAGCAGTACTTC. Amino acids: CASSRGTGPRTRGEQYF. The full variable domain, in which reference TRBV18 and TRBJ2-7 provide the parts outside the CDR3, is NAGVMQNPRHLVRRRGQEARLRCSPMKGHSHVYWYRQLPEEGLKFMVYLQKENIIDESGMPKERFSAEFPKEGPSILRIQQVVRGDSAAYFCASSRGTGPRTRGEQYFGPGTRLTVT.

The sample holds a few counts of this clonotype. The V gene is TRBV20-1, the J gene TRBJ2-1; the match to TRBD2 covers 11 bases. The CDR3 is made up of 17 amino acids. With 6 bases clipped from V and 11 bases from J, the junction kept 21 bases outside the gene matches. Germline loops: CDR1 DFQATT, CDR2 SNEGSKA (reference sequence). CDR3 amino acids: CSAPTSGTTMSRAKQFF. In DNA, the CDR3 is TGCAGTGCACCGACTAGCGGGACGACAATGAGCCGGGCCAAGCAGTTCTTC.

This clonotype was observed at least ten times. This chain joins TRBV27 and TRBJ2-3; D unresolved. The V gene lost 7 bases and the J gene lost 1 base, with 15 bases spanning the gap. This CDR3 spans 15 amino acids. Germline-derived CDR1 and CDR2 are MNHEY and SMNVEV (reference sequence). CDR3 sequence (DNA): TGTGCCAGCAAGGGTGGTATGTATGGCACAGATACGCAGTATTTT. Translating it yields CASKGGMYGTDTQYF.

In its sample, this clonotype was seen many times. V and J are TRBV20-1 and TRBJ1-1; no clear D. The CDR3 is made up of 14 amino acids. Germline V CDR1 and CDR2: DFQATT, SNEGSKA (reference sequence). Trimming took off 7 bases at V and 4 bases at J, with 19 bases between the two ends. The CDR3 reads CSGDPGVMGTEAFF. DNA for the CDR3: TGCAGTGGAGACCCTGGGGTCATGGGCACTGAAGCTTTCTTT.

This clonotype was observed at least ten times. The CDR3 DNA follows: TGCGCCAGCAGCTTGGGGCAGACTTTCTATGGCTACACCTTC. Amino acids: CASSLGQTFYGYTF. The chain joins TRBV5-1 to TRBJ1-2; D remains ambiguous. Looked up from germline, CDR1 is SGHRS and CDR2 is YFSETQ. CDR3 length: 14 amino acids. Trimming removed 0 bases at V and 4 bases at J, with 10 bases between.